This TCR beta chain comes out of a study of glioma-infiltrating T cells after dendritic cell vaccination. Germline V gene lookup returns CDR1 SGHTA and CDR2 FQGTGA. The CDR3 runs to 13 residues. V shed 5 bases, J shed 5 bases, and the junction held 5 bases outside the gene matches. The assay was immunoSEQ multiplex PCR, and TCRdb's table has in-frame clones only and misses some. This sample carries 70,000 to 100,000 clones, under 85% of them seen once, and the ten largest clones take around 7%. Time point reported: after dendritic cell vaccination, including at tumor progression/relapse. The source was blood, collected after dendritic cell vaccination. This TCR came from a human donor with glioblastoma. The gene calls are TRBV7-3 and TRBJ1-1, with 7 nucleotides matching TRBD1. The CDR3 region is CASSTDRETEAFF. The DNA for the CDR3 is TGTGCCAGCAGCACCGACAGGGAAACTGAAGCTTTCTTT. Full variable domain (remainder filled in from reference TRBV7-3 and TRBJ1-1): GAGVSQTPSNKVTEKGKYVELRCDPISGHTALYWYRQSLGQGPEFLIYFQGTGAADDSGLPNDRFFAVRPEGSVSTLKIQRTERGDSAVYLCASSTDRETEAFFGQGTRLTVV.